The TCR beta chain described here comes from a study of blood T cell repertoires in COVID-19. The CDR3 consists of 12 residues. Germline CDR1 SGHNT, CDR2 YYREEE (reference sequence). The method was immunoSEQ multiplex PCR; TCRdb's version includes in-frame clones alone and lacks a portion of them. This table holds about 150,000 clones, under 85% found once. This clone showed up just a few times. Compared with germline, one end of the junction differs, possibly owing to a read error. The receptor was isolated from a woman of 80 years or more with acute or convalescent COVID-19. Sequencing was carried out using peripheral blood. The chain has TRBV5-4 and TRBJ1-2, with D perhaps TRBD1 (6 bases). The CDR3 nucleotides read TGTGCCAGCAGCTTGGCTCTGACAGGCCAGTCCTTC. Translated, it gives CASSLALTGQSF.